This TCR beta chain was captured by sequencing in a study of Graves' ophthalmopathy and Graves' hyperthyroidism. Study information: Peripheral blood collection took place at initial diagnosis, before any treatment.

Germline trimming cut 6 bases from V and 4 bases from J; bases unmatched to any gene: 8. CDR3 size: 14 residues. Germline CDR1 is MDHEN and CDR2 is SYDVKM. Amplification targeted the TCR beta CDR3 regions, with RNA transcripts as the source material. First-round RT-PCR employed HTBI primers, with a second-round multiplex PCR after it. Each CDR3 protein gets one entry after TCRdb re-called the multiplex PCR reads with MiXCR. Counted here are some 520,000 distinct CDR3 sequences, approximately 15% occurring once; the ten biggest clones make up 9.5% to 10%. Other autoimmune diseases, uncontrolled infections, pregnancy or lactation ruled patients out of participation. A diagnosis was made from clinical symptoms together with serum thyroxine, TRAb, thyroid ultrasound and orbital computed tomography. This clonotype has ten or more counts. What it binds is not known. Overall study findings and caveats: The model achieved 70.59% sensitivity and roughly 72% specificity for ophthalmopathy progression.

This TCR was recovered from a woman in her twenties or thirties with Graves' ophthalmopathy. The material sequenced was blood. The V call is TRBV28, the J call TRBJ1-2, with 7 bases aligning to TRBD1. This CDR3 is CASSRPTGRYGYTF. The CDR3 bases are TGTGCCAGCAGCCGACCGACAGGGCGCTATGGCTACACCTTC.